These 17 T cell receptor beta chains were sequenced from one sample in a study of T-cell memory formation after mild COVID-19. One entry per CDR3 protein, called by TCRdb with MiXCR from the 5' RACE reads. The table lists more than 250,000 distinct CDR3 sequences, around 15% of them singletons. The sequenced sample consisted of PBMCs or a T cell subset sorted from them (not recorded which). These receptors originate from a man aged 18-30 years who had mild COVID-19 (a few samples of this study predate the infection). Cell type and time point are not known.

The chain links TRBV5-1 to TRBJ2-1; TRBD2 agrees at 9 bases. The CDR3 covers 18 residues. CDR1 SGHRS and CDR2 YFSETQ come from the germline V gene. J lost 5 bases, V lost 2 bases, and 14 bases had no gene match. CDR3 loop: CASSFSPLGAGGNNEQFF. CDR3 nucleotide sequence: TGCGCCAGCAGCTTCTCCCCACTCGGCGCGGGGGGGAACAATGAGCAGTTCTTC. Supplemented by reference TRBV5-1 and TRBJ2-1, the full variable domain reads KAGVTQTPRYLIKTRGQQVTLSCSPISGHRSVSWYQQTPGQGLQFLFEYFSETQRNKGNFPGRFSGRQFSNSRSEMNVSTLELGDSALYLCASSFSPLGAGGNNEQFFGPGTRLTVL.

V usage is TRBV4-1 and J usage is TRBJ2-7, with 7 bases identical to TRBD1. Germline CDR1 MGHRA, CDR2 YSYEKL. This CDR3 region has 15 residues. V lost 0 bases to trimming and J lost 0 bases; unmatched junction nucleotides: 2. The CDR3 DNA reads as TGCGCCAGCAGCCAAGAAGGGGACAGCTCCTACGAGCAGTACTTC. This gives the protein CASSQEGDSSYEQYF.

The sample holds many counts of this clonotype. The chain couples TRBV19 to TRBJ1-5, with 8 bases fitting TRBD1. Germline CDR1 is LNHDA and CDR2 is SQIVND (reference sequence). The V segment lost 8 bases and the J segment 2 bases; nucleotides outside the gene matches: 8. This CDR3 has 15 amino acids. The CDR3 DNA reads TGTGCCAGTGCCCCAGGGGGCGTTCGCAATCAGCCCCAGCATTTT. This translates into CASAPGGVRNQPQHF. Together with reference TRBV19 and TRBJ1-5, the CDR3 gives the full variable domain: DGGITQSPKYLFRKEGQNVTLSCEQNLNHDAMYWYRQDPGQGLRLIYYSQIVNDFQKGDIAEGYSVSREKKESFPLTVTSAQKNPTAFYLCASAPGGVRNQPQHFGDGTRLSIL.

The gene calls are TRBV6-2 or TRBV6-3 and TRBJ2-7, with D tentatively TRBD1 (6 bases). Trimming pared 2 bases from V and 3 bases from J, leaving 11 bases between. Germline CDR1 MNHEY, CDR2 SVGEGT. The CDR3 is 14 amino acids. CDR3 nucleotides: TGTGCCAGCAGTTACAGGCAGGGGAACTACGAGCAGTACTTC. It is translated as CASSYRQGNYEQYF.

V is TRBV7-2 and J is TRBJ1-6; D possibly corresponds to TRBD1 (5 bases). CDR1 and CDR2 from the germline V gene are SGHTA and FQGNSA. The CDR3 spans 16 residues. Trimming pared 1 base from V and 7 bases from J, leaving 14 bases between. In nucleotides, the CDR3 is TGTGCCAGCAGCTTAGTGGCAGGGATCGACAATTCACCCCTCCACTTT. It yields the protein CASSLVAGIDNSPLHF.

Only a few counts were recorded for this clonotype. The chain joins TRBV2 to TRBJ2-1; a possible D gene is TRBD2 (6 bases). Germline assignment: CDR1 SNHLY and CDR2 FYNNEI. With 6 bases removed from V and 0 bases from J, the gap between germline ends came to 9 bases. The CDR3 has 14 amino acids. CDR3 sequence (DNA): TGTGCCAGCAGAGCGGGCGACTCCTACAATGAGCAGTTCTTC. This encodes CASRAGDSYNEQFF. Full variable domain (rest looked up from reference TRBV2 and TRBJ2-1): EPEVTQTPSHQVTQMGQEVILRCVPISNHLYFYWYRQILGQKVEFLVSFYNNEISEKSEIFDDQFSVERPDGSNFTLKIRSTKLEDSAMYFCASRAGDSYNEQFFGPGTRLTVL.

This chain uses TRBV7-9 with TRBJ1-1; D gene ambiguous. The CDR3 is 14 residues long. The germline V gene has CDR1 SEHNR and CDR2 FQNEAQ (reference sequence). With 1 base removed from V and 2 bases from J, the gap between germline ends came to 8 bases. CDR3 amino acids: CASSLGAGNTEAFF. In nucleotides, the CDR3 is TGTGCCAGCAGCTTAGGGGCAGGCAACACTGAAGCTTTCTTT.

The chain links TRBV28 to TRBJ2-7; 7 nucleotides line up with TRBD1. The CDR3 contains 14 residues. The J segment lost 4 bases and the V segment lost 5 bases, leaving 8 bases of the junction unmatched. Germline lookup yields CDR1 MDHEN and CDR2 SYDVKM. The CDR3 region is CASSTGTAIYEQYV. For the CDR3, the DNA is TGTGCCAGCAGTACAGGGACAGCCATTTACGAGCAGTACGTC.

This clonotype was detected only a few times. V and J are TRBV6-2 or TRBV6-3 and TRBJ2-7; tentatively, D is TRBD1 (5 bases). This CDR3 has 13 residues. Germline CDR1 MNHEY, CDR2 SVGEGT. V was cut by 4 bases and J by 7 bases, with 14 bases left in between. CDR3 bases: TGTGCCAGCAGTTTAGGGGCCGTAGGGGAGCAGTACGTC. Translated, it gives CASSLGAVGEQYV.

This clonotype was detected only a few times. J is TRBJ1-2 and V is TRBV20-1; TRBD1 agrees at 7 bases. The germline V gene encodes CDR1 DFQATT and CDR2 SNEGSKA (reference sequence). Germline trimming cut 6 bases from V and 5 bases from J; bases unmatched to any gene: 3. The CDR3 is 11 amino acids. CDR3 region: CSAPGQYGYTF. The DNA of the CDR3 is TGCAGTGCCCCGGGACAGTATGGCTACACCTTC.

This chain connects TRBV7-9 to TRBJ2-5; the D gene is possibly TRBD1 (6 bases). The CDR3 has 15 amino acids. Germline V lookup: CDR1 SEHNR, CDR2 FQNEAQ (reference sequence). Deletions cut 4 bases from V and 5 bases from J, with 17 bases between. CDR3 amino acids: CASSYRAPLPETQYF. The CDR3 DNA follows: TGTGCCAGCAGCTACAGGGCACCCCTACCCGAGACCCAGTACTTC.

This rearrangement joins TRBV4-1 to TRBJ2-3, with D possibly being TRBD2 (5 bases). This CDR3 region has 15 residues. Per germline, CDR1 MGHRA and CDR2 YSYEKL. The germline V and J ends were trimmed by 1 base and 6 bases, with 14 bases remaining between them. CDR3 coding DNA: TGCGCCAGCAGCCAAGCGGGGTTCTCCCGGGATACGCAGTATTTT. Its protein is CASSQAGFSRDTQYF.

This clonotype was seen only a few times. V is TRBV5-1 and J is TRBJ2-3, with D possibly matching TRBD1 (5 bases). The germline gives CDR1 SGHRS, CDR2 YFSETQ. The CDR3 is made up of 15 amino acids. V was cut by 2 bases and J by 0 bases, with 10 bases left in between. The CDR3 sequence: CASSFQGASTDTQYF. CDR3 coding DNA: TGCGCCAGCAGCTTTCAGGGCGCTAGCACAGATACGCAGTATTTT.

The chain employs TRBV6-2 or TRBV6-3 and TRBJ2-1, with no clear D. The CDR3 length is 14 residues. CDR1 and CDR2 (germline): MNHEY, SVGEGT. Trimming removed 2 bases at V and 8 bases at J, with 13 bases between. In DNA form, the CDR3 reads TGTGCCAGCAGTTACGAATTAGCTTTCGATGAGCAGTTCTTC. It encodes CASSYELAFDEQFF.

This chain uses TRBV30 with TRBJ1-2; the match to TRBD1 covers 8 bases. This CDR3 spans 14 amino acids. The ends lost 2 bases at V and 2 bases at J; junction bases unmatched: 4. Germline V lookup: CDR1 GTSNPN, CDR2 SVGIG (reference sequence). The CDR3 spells CAWSNDRGNYGYTF. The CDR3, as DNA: TGTGCCTGGAGTAACGACAGGGGAAACTATGGCTACACCTTC.

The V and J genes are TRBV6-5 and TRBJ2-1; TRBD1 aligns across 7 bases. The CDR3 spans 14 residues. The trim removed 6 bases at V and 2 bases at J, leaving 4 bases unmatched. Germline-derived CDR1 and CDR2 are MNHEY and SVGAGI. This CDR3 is CASRRQGAYNEQFF. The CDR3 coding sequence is TGTGCCAGCAGAAGACAGGGAGCCTACAATGAGCAGTTCTTC.

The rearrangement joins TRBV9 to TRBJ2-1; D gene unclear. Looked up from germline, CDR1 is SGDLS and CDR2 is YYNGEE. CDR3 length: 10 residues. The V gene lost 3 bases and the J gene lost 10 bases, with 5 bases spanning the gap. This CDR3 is CASSAGEQFF. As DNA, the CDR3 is TGTGCCAGCAGCGCCGGCGAGCAGTTCTTC.